This T cell receptor beta chain was captured in a study of cytomegalovirus exposure and HLA in healthy donors. General observations from the study: Analysis performed later found around 15,000 TCR beta sequences associated with HLA alleles at 0.05 false discovery rate. Associated with cytomegalovirus, according to the listing, were 150 to 200 TCR beta chains.

About this clone: Its antigen is not identified.

As for the donors, each was a healthy bone marrow donor. The PCR contained 60 Vbeta and 13 Jbeta primers. Generated by immunoSEQ multiplex PCR, the TCRdb table keeps only in-frame clones and is missing some. Of about 170,000 clones in the sample, more than 80% were seen once. The source of this sequence is a man aged 18-30 years in good health and CMV-seronegative. Sequenced input: PBMCs.

CDR3: CASSLVRGGNLRAFF. CDR3 in DNA: TGCGCCAGCAGCTTGGTTCGAGGAGGAAACCTGAGGGCTTTCTTT. V is TRBV5-1 and J is TRBJ1-1, with D uncertain. Germline values: CDR1 SGHRS, CDR2 YFSETQ. There are 15 residues in the CDR3. Trimming left V 0 bases short and J 11 bases short, with 20 bases between.